This T cell receptor beta chain was recorded in a study of long-term antiretroviral therapy in people with HIV. Study summary: The earliest specimens came about a decade ahead of the 2015 immediate-ART recommendation. Whole-study results and caveats: Sampling of blood ran from the mid-2000s to the late 2010s, and older ART regimens were possibly in use.

CDR3 length equals 16 residues. Looked up from germline, CDR1 is SGHRS and CDR2 is YFSETQ. The germline V and J ends were trimmed by 2 bases and 0 bases, with 11 bases remaining between them. Worth noting for this clone: Its matching antigen is unknown.

Sequencing relied on immunoSEQ assay v3.0, run at survey level. The repertoire was sequenced with immunoSEQ multiplex PCR; TCRdb's copy has only in-frame clones and lacks some. This table has fewer than 45,000 clones, roughly 96% appearing once. This specimen was unsorted PBMCs, taken 3.7 years after starting antiretroviral therapy. The receptor comes from a woman aged 45 to 65 with HIV. The J gene is TRBJ2-2, the V gene TRBV5-1, with D tentatively TRBD1 (6 bases). In nucleotides, the CDR3 is TGCGCCAGCAGCTTAGGAGACAGGCCGAACACCGGGGAGCTGTTTTTT. Protein product: CASSLGDRPNTGELFF.